This is a list of T cell receptor beta chains from one sample in a study of blood T cell repertoires in COVID-19. Measured with immunoSEQ multiplex PCR; TCRdb has only the in-frame clones, and not every one. The table lists about 300,000 clones, approximately 82% of them singletons. Material for sequencing was peripheral blood. These receptors originate from a woman aged 50 to 65 with acute or convalescent COVID-19. CDR3s include the opening cysteine and the closing phenylalanine or tryptophan.

v_gene,j_gene,CDR3aa
TRBV4-1,TRBJ2-5,CASSQGLVDRVGQETQYF
TRBV2,TRBJ2-3,CASSEARLAGGADTQYF
TRBV7-9,TRBJ2-3,CASSLLAGAIPDTQYF
TRBV2,TRBJ2-2,CASSISSGRAGELFF
TRBV25-1,TRBJ2-5,CASSSAGALETQYF
TRBV12-3/TRBV12-4,TRBJ1-5,CASSFQNQPQHF
TRBV18,TRBJ2-7,CASSLGQGGEQYF
TRBV30,TRBJ1-4,CAWRAGNREKLFF
TRBV2,TRBJ1-3,CASSELQSSGNTIYF
TRBV10-2,TRBJ1-1,CASSESRMNTEAFF
TRBV19,TRBJ1-5,CASSPRTGVGGQPQHF
TRBV30,TRBJ1-6,CAWSVGTNSPLHF
TRBV6-6,TRBJ1-2,CASSLGQLAYGYTF
TRBV5-1,TRBJ1-4,CASSSQGTFATNEKLFF
TRBV12-3/TRBV12-4,TRBJ1-4,CASTLGGGEKLFF
TRBV6-6,TRBJ1-6,CASSYSGSSYNSPLHF
TRBV30,TRBJ1-1,CAWSAGQGTEAFF
TRBV7-9,TRBJ1-2,CASSLEQNYGYTF
TRBV28,TRBJ1-5,CASSGTGGEGNQPQHF
TRBV7-6,TRBJ1-3,CASSLGKGWGHGNTIYF
TRBV9,TRBJ1-1,CASSTGTGTRAFF
TRBV10-3,TRBJ2-5,CAISARQGPQETQYF
TRBV6-2/TRBV6-3,TRBJ1-4,CASSSPGGTNEKLFF
TRBV4-3,TRBJ2-3,CASSQDGRGTDTQYF
TRBV2,TRBJ1-5,CAARGQVGGPQHF
TRBV10-1,TRBJ1-1,CASRDSLNTEAFF
TRBV27,TRBJ2-2,CASSSGPNTGELFF
TRBV5-1,TRBJ1-1,CASSAQGSTEAFF